The present T cell receptor (beta chain) was sequenced within a study of Graves' ophthalmopathy and Graves' hyperthyroidism. On the study more broadly: At initial diagnosis, peripheral blood was obtained, and this preceded any treatment.

The sample holds many counts of this clonotype. The CDR3 extends over 14 amino acids. V dropped 2 bases and J dropped 4 bases, with 12 bases sitting between them. The germline V gene has CDR1 SGHRS and CDR2 YFSETQ. Clinical symptoms and serum thyroxine were used for diagnosis; TRAb, thyroid ultrasound and orbital computed tomography were also relied on. The authors amplified TCR beta CDR3 regions, and they did so from RNA transcripts for repertoire sequencing. The workflow started with a first-round RT-PCR run with HTBI primers and then moved on to a second-round multiplex PCR. In TCRdb, the multiplex PCR reads were re-called with MiXCR into one record per CDR3 protein. The top ten clones hold approximately 13% of a sample with 300,000 to 350,000 distinct CDR3 sequences, 15% to 20% of them seen once.

This sequence joins TRBV5-1 and TRBJ2-5; tentatively, D is TRBD1 (6 bases). The specimen sequenced was peripheral blood. The sequence was obtained from an adult man with Graves' ophthalmopathy. This chain's CDR3 is CASSFDRPGETQYF. The DNA for the CDR3 is TGCGCCAGCAGCTTTGACAGGCCTGGAGAGACCCAGTACTTC.